The present T cell receptor beta chain was sequenced within a study of control samples from healthy donors and cancer patients. The germline V gene has CDR1 SGHRS and CDR2 YFSETQ. Trimming took 1 base from V and 0 from J, leaving 11 bases between them. This CDR3 contains 16 residues. TCRdb's table, derived via immunoSEQ multiplex PCR, lists solely in-frame clones and lacks some. Of approximately 98,000 clones listed, approximately 82% are singletons. Material: blood. V and J are TRBV5-1 and TRBJ1-3; D unclear. The receptor comes from a man aged 18 to 35 in good health. DNA for the CDR3: TGCGCCAGCAGCTTGCGTCGGCAGAGCTCTGGAAACACCATATATTTT. Translation gives CASSLRRQSSGNTIYF.